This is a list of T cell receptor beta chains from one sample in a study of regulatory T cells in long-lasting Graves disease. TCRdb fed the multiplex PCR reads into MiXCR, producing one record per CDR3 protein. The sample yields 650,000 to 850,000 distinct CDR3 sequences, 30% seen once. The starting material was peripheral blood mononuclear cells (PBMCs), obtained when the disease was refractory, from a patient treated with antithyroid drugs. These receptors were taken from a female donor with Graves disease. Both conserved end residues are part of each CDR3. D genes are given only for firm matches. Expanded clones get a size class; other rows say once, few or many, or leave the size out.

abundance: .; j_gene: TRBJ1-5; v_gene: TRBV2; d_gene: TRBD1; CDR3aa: CASRPGTGKNQPQHF; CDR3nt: TGTGCCAGCAGGCCCGGGACAGGGAAGAATCAGCCCCAGCATTTT
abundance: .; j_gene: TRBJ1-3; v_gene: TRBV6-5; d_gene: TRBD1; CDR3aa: CASSSTGDGPGNTIYF; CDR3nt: TGTGCCAGCAGTTCGACAGGGGATGGTCCGGGAAACACCATATATTTT
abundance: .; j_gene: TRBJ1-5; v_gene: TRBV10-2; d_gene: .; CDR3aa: CASSESMSAGLLNQPQHF; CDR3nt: TGCGCCAGCAGTGAGTCGATGTCGGCTGGGCTACTCAATCAGCCCCAGCATTTT
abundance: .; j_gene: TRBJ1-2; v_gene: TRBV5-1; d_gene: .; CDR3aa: CASSPFLSSTGYGYTF; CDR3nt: TGCGCCAGCAGCCCCTTCCTCTCCTCAACAGGTTACGGCTACACCTTC
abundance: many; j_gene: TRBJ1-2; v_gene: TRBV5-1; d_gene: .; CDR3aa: CASSSSSNYGYTF; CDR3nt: TGCGCCAGCAGCTCATCCTCGAACTATGGCTACACCTTC
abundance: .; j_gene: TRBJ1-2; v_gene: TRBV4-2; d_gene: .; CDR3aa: CASSQDLAAKILNYGYTF; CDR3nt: TGTGCCAGCAGCCAAGACTTGGCAGCCAAGATCCTTAACTATGGCTACACCTTC
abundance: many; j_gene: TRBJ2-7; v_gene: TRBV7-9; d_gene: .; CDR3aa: CASSPRTRYYEQYF; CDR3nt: TGTGCCAGCAGCCCTAGAACACGATACTACGAGCAGTACTTC
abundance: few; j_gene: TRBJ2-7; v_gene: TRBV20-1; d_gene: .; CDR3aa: CSARDGSGMTRYEQYF; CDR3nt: TGCAGTGCTAGAGATGGATCCGGGATGACGCGGTACGAGCAGTACTTC
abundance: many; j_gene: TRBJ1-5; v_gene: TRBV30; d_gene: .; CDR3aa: CAWNKDSNQPQHF; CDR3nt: TGTGCCTGGAACAAGGATAGCAATCAGCCCCAGCATTTT
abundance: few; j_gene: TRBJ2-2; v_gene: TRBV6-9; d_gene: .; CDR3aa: CASSWRTANTGELFF; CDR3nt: TGTGCCAGCAGTTGGCGGACGGCGAACACCGGGGAGCTGTTTTTT
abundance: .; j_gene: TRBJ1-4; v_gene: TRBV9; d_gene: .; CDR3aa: CASSVAGTAEELFF; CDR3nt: TGTGCCAGCAGCGTAGCGGGTACAGCGGAGGAACTGTTTTTT
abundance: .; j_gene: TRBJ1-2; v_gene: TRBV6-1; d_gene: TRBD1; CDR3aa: CASGQGANYGYTF; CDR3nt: TGTGCCAGCGGACAGGGGGCTAACTATGGCTACACCTTC
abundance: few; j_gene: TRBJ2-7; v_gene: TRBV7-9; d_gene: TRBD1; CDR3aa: CASSLLERQGISNEQYF; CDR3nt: TGTGCCAGCAGCTTATTAGAGAGACAGGGGATTTCCAACGAGCAGTACTTC
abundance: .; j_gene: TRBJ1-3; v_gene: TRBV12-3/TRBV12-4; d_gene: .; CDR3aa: CASSLVPASSGNTIYF; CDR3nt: TGTGCCAGCAGTTTAGTACCAGCTTCCTCTGGAAACACCATATATTTT
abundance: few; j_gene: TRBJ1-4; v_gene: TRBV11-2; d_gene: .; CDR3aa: CASSSWAGEKLFF; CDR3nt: TGTGCCAGCAGCTCCTGGGCGGGAGAAAAACTGTTTTTT
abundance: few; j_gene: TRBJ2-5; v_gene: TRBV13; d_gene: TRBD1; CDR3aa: CASSPLGQAKETQYF; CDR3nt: TGTGCCAGCAGCCCCTTAGGACAGGCCAAAGAGACCCAGTACTTC
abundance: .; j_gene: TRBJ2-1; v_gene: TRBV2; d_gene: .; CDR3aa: CASGGTFYNEQFF; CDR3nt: TGTGCCAGCGGTGGGACATTCTACAATGAGCAGTTCTTC
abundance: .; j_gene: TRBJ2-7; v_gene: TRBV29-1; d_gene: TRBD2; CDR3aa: CSVGGLAGGNPYEQYF; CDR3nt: TGCAGCGTTGGTGGATTAGCGGGGGGGAACCCCTACGAGCAGTACTTC
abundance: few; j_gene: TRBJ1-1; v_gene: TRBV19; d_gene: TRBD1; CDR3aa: CASSIGPRDRLNTEAFF; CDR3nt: TGTGCCAGTAGTATAGGGCCTCGGGACAGGCTGAACACTGAAGCTTTCTTT
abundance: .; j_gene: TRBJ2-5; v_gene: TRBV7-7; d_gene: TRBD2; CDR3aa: CASSFLRSAGGPLGQETQYF; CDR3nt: TGTGCTAGCAGCTTTTTGCGTTCAGCGGGAGGGCCCCTTGGCCAAGAGACCCAGTACTTC
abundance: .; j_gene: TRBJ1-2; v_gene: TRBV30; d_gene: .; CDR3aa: CAWRGYRDTNYGYTF; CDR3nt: TGTGCCTGGAGGGGGTATCGGGACACTAACTATGGCTACACCTTC
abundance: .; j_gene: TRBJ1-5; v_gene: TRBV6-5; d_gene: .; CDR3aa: CASSYSQDSNQPQHF; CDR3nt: TGTGCCAGCAGTTACTCCCAGGATAGCAATCAGCCCCAGCATTTT